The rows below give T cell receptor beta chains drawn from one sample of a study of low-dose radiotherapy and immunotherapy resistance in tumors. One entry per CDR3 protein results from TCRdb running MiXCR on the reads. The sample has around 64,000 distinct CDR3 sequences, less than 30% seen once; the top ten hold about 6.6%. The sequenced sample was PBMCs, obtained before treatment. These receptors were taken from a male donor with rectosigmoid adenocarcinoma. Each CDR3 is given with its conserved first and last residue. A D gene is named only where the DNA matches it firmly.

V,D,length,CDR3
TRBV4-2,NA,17,CASSPHSSDSSYNEQFF
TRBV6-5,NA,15,CASSSQGRTKQPQHF
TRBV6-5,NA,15,CASSHWGVDTGELFF
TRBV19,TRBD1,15,CASSIWTGPDQPQHF
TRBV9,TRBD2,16,CASSVDPASGSETQYF
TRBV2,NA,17,CASSEAQLGPAYNEQFF
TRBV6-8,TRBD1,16,CASSYSGTGVTDTQYF
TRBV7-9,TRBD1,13,CASSLQDRIEQYF
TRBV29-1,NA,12,CSSLGGTDTQYF
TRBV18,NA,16,CASSPPSSYGYNEQFF
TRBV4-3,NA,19,CASSQDRPVRRPRADTQYF
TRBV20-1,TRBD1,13,CRAGTGPNYGYTF
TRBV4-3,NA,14,CASSRLQGGYEQYF
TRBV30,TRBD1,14,CAWSVGQVNQPQHF
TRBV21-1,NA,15,CASTPWDRRYYEQYF
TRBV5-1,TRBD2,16,CASSFLAGGVADTQYF
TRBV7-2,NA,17,CASSRALDSSSSYEQYF
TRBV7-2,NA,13,CASSSGGLLPQHF
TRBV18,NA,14,CASCLPGDEETQYF
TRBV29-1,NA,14,CSVAVLAVYNEQFF
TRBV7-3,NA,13,CASSLGTTDTQYF
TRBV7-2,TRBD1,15,CASSLGGTGNLGYTF
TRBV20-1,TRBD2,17,CSARDPGGGESTDTQYF
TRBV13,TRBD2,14,CASTPGGTSNIQYF
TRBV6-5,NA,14,CASSEGQLKNIQYF
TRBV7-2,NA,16,CASSLVSGILNYGYTF
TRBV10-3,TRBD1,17,CAISDPQGGSGNQPQHF
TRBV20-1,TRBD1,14,CSARDRGNTGELFF
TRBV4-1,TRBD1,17,CASSQGGRTGYTGELFF
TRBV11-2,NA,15,CASSLVGAQANVLTF
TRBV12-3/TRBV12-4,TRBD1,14,CASSQMTGTDEQFF
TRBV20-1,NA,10,CSARGDEQFF
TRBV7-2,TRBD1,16,CASRGTGGGGNQPQHF
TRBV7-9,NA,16,CASSLDREDIQETQYF
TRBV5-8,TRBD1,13,CASSSGQGAGYTF
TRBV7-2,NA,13,CASRDFPTGEQYF
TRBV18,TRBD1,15,CASSAGTGGTGEQYF
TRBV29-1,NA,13,CSVADGAAYEQYF
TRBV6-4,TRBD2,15,CASSATSGSTDTQYF
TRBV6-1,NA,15,CASSESRRVGSEQFF
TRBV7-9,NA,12,CASSLDMYEQFF
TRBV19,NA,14,CASSNLRGAQPQHF
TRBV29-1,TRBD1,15,CSVELGGSSNQPQHF
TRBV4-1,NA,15,CASSQGSTATYEQYF